The 29 T cell receptor beta chains in this list originate from one sample, sequenced in a study of radiotherapy plus CTLA-4 blockade in lung cancer listed by TCRdb under 2018. Library creation used the immunoSEQ multiplex PCR assay. TCRdb stores this immuneACCESS table with in-frame sequences only. Part of the clones is absent; in the studies checked, under half of the shortfall reflects unresolved V genes, and no reason is known for the rest. Here the sample has about 87,000 clones; around 87% occur a single time. The ten most abundant clones make up 16% of the sample. The specimen comprised peripheral blood, sampled from a patient treated with radiotherapy plus ipilimumab. Receptor source: a human donor with non-small cell lung cancer that progressed on radiotherapy plus ipilimumab.

In DNA form, the CDR3 reads TGCAGCGTTGAGGACATATCCTACGAGCAGTACTTC. Translation gives CSVEDISYEQYF. J is TRBJ2-7 and V is TRBV29-1; D possibly corresponds to TRBD1 (5 bases). V lost 3 bases and J 1 base, leaving 7 bases between the germline ends. Germline V lookup: CDR1 SQVTM, CDR2 ANQGSEA. This CDR3 region has 12 residues.

This clone was seen once. This chain uses TRBV6-1 with TRBJ1-2; D might be TRBD1 (6 bases). V lost 8 bases to trimming and J lost 0 bases, with 10 bases between them. The CDR3 consists of 13 residues. Germline loops: CDR1 MNHNS, CDR2 SASEGT. For the CDR3, the DNA is TGTGCCAGCGTAACAGGGCCTAACTATGGCTACACCTTC. Its translation is CASVTGPNYGYTF.

The chain couples TRBV6-1 to TRBJ2-2; 8 nucleotides align to TRBD2. Trimming took 2 bases from V and 0 from J; bases not matched to a gene: 8. Germline CDR1 is MNHNS and CDR2 is SASEGT. The length of the CDR3 is 18 residues. The CDR3 sequence is CASSEISGRRANTGELFF. The CDR3 DNA follows: TGTGCCAGCAGTGAAATCAGCGGGAGACGAGCGAACACCGGGGAGCTGTTTTTT.

The sample holds one count of this clone. The V and J genes are TRBV28 and TRBJ2-5, with no clear D. V dropped 3 bases and J dropped 5 bases, with 7 bases sitting between them. Germline values: CDR1 MDHEN, CDR2 SYDVKM. This CDR3 has 12 residues. The CDR3 DNA sequence: TGTGCCAGCAGTTTGTTTGGGGAGACCCAGTACTTC. Its translation is CASSLFGETQYF.

The chain carries TRBV4-3 and TRBJ2-7; possibly TRBD1 for D (6 bases). Trimming removed 4 bases at V and 2 bases at J, with 15 bases between. Germline V CDR1 and CDR2: LGHNA, YSLEER. The CDR3 is made up of 15 amino acids. CDR3 in DNA: TGCGCCAGCAGCCGAGAAAGGACAGAAGCCTACGAGCAGTACTTC. It yields the protein CASSRERTEAYEQYF.

The chain joins TRBV11-1 to TRBJ2-5; D is uncertain. Germline V lookup: CDR1 SGHAT, CDR2 FQDESV (reference sequence). V lost 2 bases and J 4 bases, leaving 5 bases between the germline ends. The CDR3 extends over 12 amino acids. The CDR3 is CASSLSRETQYF. As DNA, the CDR3 is TGTGCCAGCAGCTTAAGTCGAGAGACCCAGTACTTC.

This sequence joins TRBV28 and TRBJ1-2; the D gene is possibly TRBD1 (6 bases). The germline gives CDR1 MDHEN, CDR2 SYDVKM. The CDR3 is 13 amino acids. V was pared by 3 bases and J by 4 bases, with 9 bases between. In DNA, the CDR3 is TGTGCCAGCAGTTTTGGGGGGGCCTATGGCTACACCTTC. Its translation is CASSFGGAYGYTF.

This clone was detected only a few times. The rearrangement uses TRBV5-1 and TRBJ1-3; a weak D match, TRBD1 (6 bases). The CDR3 consists of 14 residues. The ends were cut back, 0 bases at V and 4 bases at J, with 8 bases in the middle. Germline assignment: CDR1 SGHRS and CDR2 YFSETQ. The CDR3 nucleotides are TGCGCCAGCAGCTTGGGGGACACAGGAAACACCATATATTTT. Protein: CASSLGDTGNTIYF. Drawing the rest from reference TRBV5-1 and TRBJ1-3, the complete variable domain is KAGVTQTPRYLIKTRGQQVTLSCSPISGHRSVSWYQQTPGQGLQFLFEYFSETQRNKGNFPGRFSGRQFSNSRSEMNVSTLELGDSALYLCASSLGDTGNTIYFGEGSWLTVV.

V and J are TRBV4-2 and TRBJ1-2; 8 positions match TRBD1. The CDR3 covers 16 residues. V lost 0 bases, J lost 4 bases, and 7 bases stayed unmatched. Germline CDR1 and CDR2: LGHNA and YNFKEQ. CDR3 sequence reads: CASSQDAGQGVYGYTF. The CDR3 DNA reads TGTGCCAGCAGCCAAGATGCCGGACAGGGAGTCTATGGCTACACCTTC.

This chain links TRBV18 with TRBJ1-5; D is undetermined. Germline lookup yields CDR1 KGHSH and CDR2 LQKENI. V lost 2 bases and J lost 0, with 2 bases in between. This CDR3 has 13 amino acids. Here the CDR3 DNA reads TGTGCCAGCTCACCAGATAGCAATCAGCCCCAGCATTTT. It is translated as CASSPDSNQPQHF. The whole variable domain, remainder taken from reference TRBV18 and TRBJ1-5, is NAGVMQNPRHLVRRRGQEARLRCSPMKGHSHVYWYRQLPEEGLKFMVYLQKENIIDESGMPKERFSAEFPKEGPSILRIQQVVRGDSAAYFCASSPDSNQPQHFGDGTRLSIL.

This rearrangement joins TRBV5-6 to TRBJ2-1; no definite D call. The CDR3 is made up of 17 amino acids. Germline CDR1 reads SGHDT; CDR2 reads YYEEEE. V gave up 2 bases and J gave up 9 bases, with 24 bases separating them. Here the CDR3 DNA reads TGTGCCAGCAGCTTATTTCCTCGACGAGAAGGATACTTTGAGCAGTTCTTC. Amino acid sequence: CASSLFPRREGYFEQFF.

J is TRBJ1-2 and V is TRBV7-2; no clear D gene. The V gene's germline CDR1 is SGHTA and CDR2 FQGNSA. The CDR3 runs to 13 residues. Deletions cut 5 bases from V and 7 bases from J, with 14 bases between. This chain's CDR3 is CASSRDITRGYTF. CDR3 bases: TGTGCCAGCAGCCGCGACATCACTCGTGGCTACACCTTC.

The J gene is TRBJ2-7, the V gene TRBV6-6, with D perhaps assigned TRBD1 or TRBD2 (5 bases each). Deletions cut 5 bases from V and 2 bases from J, with 19 bases between. Germline V gene data show CDR1 as MNHNY and CDR2 as SVGAGI (reference sequence). The CDR3 has 16 residues. The CDR3 DNA reads as TGTGCCAGCAGTCACCCCCGGGACCCGTGGGCCTACGAGCAGTACTTC. Translated: CASSHPRDPWAYEQYF.

This chain uses TRBV29-1 with TRBJ1-2; D possibly corresponds to TRBD1 (6 bases). Per the germline V gene, CDR1 is SQVTM and CDR2 is ANQGSEA. V lost 4 bases, J lost 8 bases, and 14 bases lay in between. This CDR3 comprises 12 residues. Here the CDR3 reads CSVVRGREGYTF. In nucleotides, the CDR3 is TGCAGCGTTGTCAGGGGAAGGGAAGGCTACACCTTC.

This sequence joins TRBV11-2 and TRBJ1-1, with D unresolved. Trimming removed 5 bases at V and 4 bases at J, with 11 bases between. The CDR3 covers 13 residues. The germline V gene encodes CDR1 SGHAT and CDR2 FQNNGV. The CDR3 reads CASSQSSATEAFF. Here the CDR3 DNA reads TGTGCCAGCAGCCAGTCCAGTGCCACTGAAGCTTTCTTT.

This clone occurred once. The chain has TRBV2 and TRBJ1-2; D unresolved. The CDR3 loop spans 14 amino acids. Germline-derived CDR1 and CDR2 are SNHLY and FYNNEI. V shed 0 bases and J shed 1 base, with 6 bases lying between them. CDR3 nucleotides: TGTGCCAGCAGTGAAGCTGGGAGTAACTATGGCTACACCTTC. This encodes CASSEAGSNYGYTF.

This clone was counted once. The chain uses TRBV5-5 and TRBJ2-1, with D uncertain. V shed 2 bases and J shed 13 bases, with 13 bases lying between them. The CDR3 contains 12 residues. The germline V gene has CDR1 SGHKS and CDR2 YYEKEE (reference sequence). This CDR3 is CASSFWAKDQFF. CDR3 sequence (DNA): TGTGCCAGCAGCTTCTGGGCCAAAGACCAGTTCTTC. The full variable domain, rest sourced from reference TRBV5-5 and TRBJ2-1, is DAGVTQSPTHLIKTRGQQVTLRCSPISGHKSVSWYQQVLGQGPQFIFQYYEKEERGRGNFPDRFSARQFPNYSSELNVNALLLGDSALYLCASSFWAKDQFFGPGTRLTVL.

The chain couples TRBV30 to TRBJ2-3, with 7 bases aligning to TRBD2. J lost 2 bases, V lost 8 bases, and 4 bases had no gene match. The length of the CDR3 is 12 residues. Germline loops: CDR1 GTSNPN, CDR2 SVGIG (reference sequence). The CDR3 sequence is CAVRGVTDTQYF. CDR3 DNA: TGTGCCGTACGGGGGGTCACAGATACGCAGTATTTT.

The rearrangement links TRBV11-1 to TRBJ1-1; D call uncertain. Trimming took off 5 bases at V and 0 bases at J, with 10 bases between the two ends. Germline V gene lookup returns CDR1 SGHAT and CDR2 FQDESV (reference sequence). This CDR3 spans 14 amino acids. CDR3 amino acids: CASSPGRMNTEAFF. The CDR3 DNA sequence: TGTGCCAGCAGCCCAGGACGTATGAACACTGAAGCTTTCTTT.

This chain joins TRBV5-4 and TRBJ1-1; no clear D gene. The CDR3 consists of 10 residues. V lost 2 bases and J lost 12, with 8 bases in between. Germline V gene data show CDR1 as SGHNT and CDR2 as YYREEE (reference sequence). This chain's CDR3 is CASSFRNSFF. In nucleotides, the CDR3 is TGTGCCAGCAGCTTTCGGAATTCTTTCTTT.

The V gene is TRBV5-8, the J gene TRBJ2-1; TRBD2 aligns across 10 bases. The germline V gene encodes CDR1 SGHTS and CDR2 YDEGEE. This CDR3 is built from 15 residues. With V trimmed by 7 bases and J by 6 bases, 10 bases remained unmatched. The CDR3 region is CASFKSGGARNEQFF. The CDR3, as DNA: TGTGCCAGCTTTAAGAGCGGGGGGGCCCGCAATGAGCAGTTCTTC.

The chain joins TRBV7-9 to TRBJ2-7; the D gene is possibly TRBD2 (5 bases). The CDR3 sequence is 13 residues long. Germline V gene sequence: CDR1 SEHNR, CDR2 FQNEAQ (reference sequence). The V and J ends lost 2 bases and 6 bases respectively, with 11 bases between them. The CDR3 sequence: CASSLYVRGEQYF. As DNA, the CDR3 is TGTGCCAGCAGCTTATATGTCCGGGGCGAGCAGTACTTC. The full variable domain, completed using reference TRBV7-9 and TRBJ2-7, is DTGVSQNPRHKITKRGQNVTFRCDPISEHNRLYWYRQTLGQGPEFLTYFQNEAQLEKSRLLSDRFSAERPKGSFSTLEIQRTEQGDSAMYLCASSLYVRGEQYFGPGTRLTVT.

This clone is a singleton in its sample. V and J are TRBV11-2 and TRBJ2-7; 7 bases align to TRBD1. The CDR3 is 14 residues long. Germline assignment: CDR1 SGHAT and CDR2 FQNNGV. The trim removed 4 bases at V and 8 bases at J, leaving 11 bases unmatched. CDR3 DNA sequence: TGTGCCAGCAGCTCTCAAGAGACAGGGAACAAGCAGTACTTC. Translating gives CASSSQETGNKQYF.

The chain combines TRBV30 with TRBJ2-1; weak D call: TRBD2 (5 bases). V shed 3 bases and J shed 0 bases, with 9 bases lying between them. The CDR3 spans 14 residues. Per germline, CDR1 GTSNPN and CDR2 SVGIG (reference sequence). This CDR3 reads CAWRGGSSYNEQFF. The CDR3, as DNA: TGTGCCTGGAGAGGTGGGAGCTCCTACAATGAGCAGTTCTTC.

The genes are TRBV27 and TRBJ1-3; possible D gene TRBD1, 6 bases. Germline V gene lookup returns CDR1 MNHEY and CDR2 SMNVEV (reference sequence). With 10 bases removed from V and 3 bases from J, the gap between germline ends came to 13 bases. This CDR3 contains 13 residues. CDR3 protein: CANAGRGGNTIYF. In DNA, the CDR3 is TGTGCCAATGCAGGCAGGGGTGGAAACACCATATATTTT.

The chain carries TRBV2 and TRBJ2-3; 11 positions agree with TRBD2. J lost 4 bases, V lost 5 bases, and 5 bases had no gene match. Germline lookup yields CDR1 SNHLY and CDR2 FYNNEI. This CDR3 has 15 residues. The CDR3 DNA sequence: TGTGCCAGCAGTCAACTAGCGGGAGTGGCAGATACGCAGTATTTT. The encoded protein is CASSQLAGVADTQYF.

This chain links TRBV6-6 with TRBJ2-5; the D gene is possibly TRBD2 (7 bases). In germline, CDR1 is MNHNY, CDR2 SVGAGI (reference sequence). The CDR3 consists of 13 residues. Trimming cost V 8 bases and J 5 bases, with 15 bases left between them. The CDR3 region has the DNA TGTGCCAGCGGACGGGGGGCTATTGAGACCCAGTACTTC. Its translation is CASGRGAIETQYF.

The chain combines TRBV7-2 with TRBJ1-6; 7 bases are shared with TRBD1. The length of the CDR3 is 15 residues. Germline V gene sequence: CDR1 SGHTA, CDR2 FQGNSA. J lost 5 bases, V lost 5 bases, and 6 bases had no gene match. DNA of the CDR3: TGTGCCAGCAGCCCCGCGACAGGGAATAATTCACCCCTCCACTTT. It translates to CASSPATGNNSPLHF.

This chain joins TRBV7-2 and TRBJ2-1; 8 nucleotides align to TRBD2. The germline V gene encodes CDR1 SGHTA and CDR2 FQGNSA. J was trimmed by 3 bases and V by 0 bases; bases with no gene match: 4. CDR3 length equals 16 residues. The CDR3 is CASSLAAGGLYNEQFF. CDR3 sequence (DNA): TGTGCCAGCAGCTTAGCGGCGGGGGGCCTCTACAATGAGCAGTTCTTC.